Listed below are T cell receptor beta chains from one sample, sequenced in a study of post-analysis software for immune sequencing data. MiXCR, applied by TCRdb to the PCR reads, yields one record per CDR3 protein. The sample includes roughly 800,000 distinct CDR3 sequences, 25% to 30% of them seen just once. The sample consisted of blood. The receptors originated from a girl aged 5-17 years with multiple sclerosis. CDR3s include the opening cysteine and the closing phenylalanine or tryptophan. Fields, in order: J gene, D gene, V gene, clone size, CDR3 protein, CDR3 DNA. The D gene is left open where the match is weak. The size field is filled for only some rows; it gives once, few, many or a size class.

j_gene: TRBJ2-1; d_gene: TRBD2; v_gene: TRBV20-1; abundance: -; CDR3aa: CSAGHLRGRNNEQFF; CDR3nt: TGCAGTGCTGGGCATCTCCGCGGGAGAAACAATGAGCAGTTCTTC
j_gene: TRBJ2-7; d_gene: -; v_gene: TRBV20-1; abundance: few; CDR3aa: CSAKGQARSYEQYF; CDR3nt: TGCAGTGCTAAGGGGCAAGCCCGCTCCTACGAGCAGTACTTC
j_gene: TRBJ2-2; d_gene: -; v_gene: TRBV20-1; abundance: -; CDR3aa: CSAPRRLGATGELFF; CDR3nt: TGCAGTGCCCCCCGGCGGCTAGGTGCCACCGGGGAGCTGTTTTTT
j_gene: TRBJ1-6; d_gene: -; v_gene: TRBV27; abundance: few; CDR3aa: CASTPLGRQSYNSPLHF; CDR3nt: TGTGCCAGCACCCCATTGGGCCGACAATCCTATAATTCACCCCTCCACTTT
j_gene: TRBJ2-3; d_gene: TRBD2; v_gene: TRBV3-1; abundance: few; CDR3aa: CASSLPGLVTDTQYF; CDR3nt: TGTGCCAGCAGCTTACCGGGACTAGTCACAGATACGCAGTATTTT
j_gene: TRBJ1-5; d_gene: TRBD1; v_gene: TRBV6-5; abundance: few; CDR3aa: CASSRTGLSNQPQHF; CDR3nt: TGTGCCAGCAGCCGGACAGGGCTTAGCAATCAGCCCCAGCATTTT
j_gene: TRBJ2-1; d_gene: -; v_gene: TRBV6-2/TRBV6-3; abundance: few; CDR3aa: CASSYGLPYNEQFF; CDR3nt: TGTGCCAGCAGTTATGGTTTACCATACAATGAGCAGTTCTTC
j_gene: TRBJ2-7; d_gene: TRBD2; v_gene: TRBV14; abundance: -; CDR3aa: CASSQEAGGRTSYEQYF; CDR3nt: TGTGCCAGCAGCCAAGAGGCGGGAGGTCGGACCTCCTACGAGCAGTACTTC
j_gene: TRBJ1-1; d_gene: -; v_gene: TRBV6-5; abundance: few; CDR3aa: CASSRWGKAFF; CDR3nt: TGTGCCAGCAGTCGTTGGGGGAAAGCTTTCTTT
j_gene: TRBJ2-7; d_gene: TRBD2; v_gene: TRBV20-1; abundance: -; CDR3aa: CSAHHRTSGHYEQYF; CDR3nt: TGCAGTGCGCACCACCGGACTAGCGGACACTACGAGCAGTACTTC
j_gene: TRBJ2-3; d_gene: -; v_gene: TRBV11-2; abundance: few; CDR3aa: CASSLRRAADTQYF; CDR3nt: TGTGCCAGCAGCCTGAGGCGGGCCGCAGATACGCAGTATTTT
j_gene: TRBJ1-1; d_gene: TRBD1; v_gene: TRBV19; abundance: -; CDR3aa: CASSTTGVGDEAFF; CDR3nt: TGTGCCAGTAGTACGACAGGGGTTGGTGATGAAGCTTTCTTT
j_gene: TRBJ1-6; d_gene: -; v_gene: TRBV28; abundance: few; CDR3aa: CASSLFYSGSPLHF; CDR3nt: TGTGCCAGCAGTTTATTTTACTCGGGATCACCCCTCCACTTT
j_gene: TRBJ2-5; d_gene: -; v_gene: TRBV20-1; abundance: many; CDR3aa: CSARDRLGLQETQYF; CDR3nt: TGCAGTGCTAGAGATCGGTTGGGGCTCCAAGAGACCCAGTACTTC
j_gene: TRBJ1-2; d_gene: TRBD1; v_gene: TRBV27; abundance: few; CDR3aa: CATPGADRGDGYTF; CDR3nt: TGTGCCACCCCGGGCGCAGACAGGGGAGACGGCTACACCTTC
j_gene: TRBJ2-3; d_gene: TRBD2; v_gene: TRBV28; abundance: few; CDR3aa: CATQVAGGGTDTQYF; CDR3nt: TGTGCCACCCAAGTAGCGGGAGGGGGGACAGATACGCAGTATTTT
j_gene: TRBJ1-5; d_gene: -; v_gene: TRBV7-2; abundance: -; CDR3aa: CASSPGRFTDSNQPQHF; CDR3nt: TGTGCCAGCAGCCCGGGCCGATTTACCGATAGCAATCAGCCCCAGCATTTT
j_gene: TRBJ1-1; d_gene: -; v_gene: TRBV3-1; abundance: -; CDR3aa: CASSPSPGGGTEAFF; CDR3nt: TGTGCCAGCAGCCCGAGCCCTGGAGGCGGCACTGAAGCTTTCTTT
j_gene: TRBJ2-5; d_gene: -; v_gene: TRBV6-6; abundance: few; CDR3aa: CASRGWDSQETQYF; CDR3nt: TGTGCCAGCAGGGGTTGGGACTCGCAAGAGACCCAGTACTTC
j_gene: TRBJ1-2; d_gene: TRBD1; v_gene: TRBV18; abundance: few; CDR3aa: CASSPGQGRAGYTF; CDR3nt: TGTGCCAGCTCACCCGGACAGGGGAGGGCTGGCTACACCTTC
j_gene: TRBJ1-1; d_gene: -; v_gene: TRBV20-1; abundance: -; CDR3aa: CSARWTGFSNTEAFF; CDR3nt: TGCAGTGCTAGATGGACCGGTTTCTCGAACACTGAAGCTTTCTTT
j_gene: TRBJ1-5; d_gene: -; v_gene: TRBV7-2; abundance: -; CDR3aa: CASSLDFRGGLGNQPQHF; CDR3nt: TGTGCCAGCAGCTTAGATTTTAGGGGGGGGTTGGGCAATCAGCCCCAGCATTTT
j_gene: TRBJ2-6; d_gene: -; v_gene: TRBV7-8; abundance: -; CDR3aa: CASSYREGGANVLTF; CDR3nt: TGTGCCAGCAGCTACAGGGAGGGGGGGGCCAACGTCCTGACTTTC
j_gene: TRBJ1-4; d_gene: -; v_gene: TRBV15; abundance: -; CDR3aa: CATSRDLGRAGEKLFF; CDR3nt: TGTGCCACCAGCAGAGACCTTGGCAGGGCAGGAGAAAAACTGTTTTTT
j_gene: TRBJ2-7; d_gene: -; v_gene: TRBV28; abundance: -; CDR3aa: CASSLKAERSYEQYF; CDR3nt: TGTGCCAGCAGTTTAAAGGCGGAAAGATCCTACGAGCAGTACTTC
j_gene: TRBJ2-3; d_gene: TRBD2; v_gene: TRBV7-2; abundance: -; CDR3aa: CASSSLGSGEPAGTDTQYF; CDR3nt: TGTGCCAGCAGCTCCCTGGGTAGCGGGGAGCCAGCGGGCACAGATACGCAGTATTTT
j_gene: TRBJ2-5; d_gene: TRBD1; v_gene: TRBV6-6; abundance: few; CDR3aa: CASSFLPKLQGFQETQYF; CDR3nt: TGTGCCAGCAGTTTCCTCCCTAAACTACAGGGGTTCCAAGAGACCCAGTACTTC
j_gene: TRBJ1-1; d_gene: -; v_gene: TRBV4-1; abundance: -; CDR3aa: CASRRVGRNTEAFF; CDR3nt: TGCGCCAGCCGTAGGGTGGGGCGGAACACTGAAGCTTTCTTT
j_gene: TRBJ1-5; d_gene: -; v_gene: TRBV5-5; abundance: -; CDR3aa: CASGPTGRSNQPQHF; CDR3nt: TGTGCCAGCGGCCCTACAGGGCGTAGCAATCAGCCCCAGCATTTT
j_gene: TRBJ1-5; d_gene: -; v_gene: TRBV27; abundance: few; CDR3aa: CASSFSIGSNQPQHF; CDR3nt: TGTGCCAGCAGTTTCTCTATCGGTAGTAATCAGCCCCAGCATTTT
j_gene: TRBJ1-5; d_gene: -; v_gene: TRBV7-6; abundance: -; CDR3aa: CASSLREFGNQPQHF; CDR3nt: TGTGCCAGCAGCCTGAGGGAGTTCGGCAATCAGCCCCAGCATTTT
j_gene: TRBJ1-3; d_gene: -; v_gene: TRBV5-1; abundance: -; CDR3aa: CASSLQGGGSQGNTIYF; CDR3nt: TGCGCCAGCAGCTTGCAGGGAGGGGGATCGCAAGGAAACACCATATATTTT
j_gene: TRBJ2-4; d_gene: TRBD2; v_gene: TRBV2; abundance: -; CDR3aa: CASGREGTKNIQYF; CDR3nt: TGTGCCAGCGGGCGGGAGGGAACCAAAAACATTCAGTACTTC
j_gene: TRBJ2-5; d_gene: -; v_gene: TRBV7-2; abundance: few; CDR3aa: CASSSGPERTQYF; CDR3nt: TGTGCCAGCAGCTCGGGGCCGGAGCGGACCCAGTACTTC
j_gene: TRBJ2-7; d_gene: TRBD2; v_gene: TRBV7-2; abundance: -; CDR3aa: CASSPRTSGSHEQYF; CDR3nt: TGTGCCAGCAGCCCTCGGACTAGCGGGAGCCACGAGCAGTACTTC
j_gene: TRBJ2-7; d_gene: TRBD2; v_gene: TRBV29-1; abundance: many; CDR3aa: CSVAGLAGVSYEQYF; CDR3nt: TGCAGCGTTGCTGGACTAGCGGGAGTTTCCTACGAGCAGTACTTC
j_gene: TRBJ1-2; d_gene: TRBD1; v_gene: TRBV5-1; abundance: -; CDR3aa: CASSQGQGYGYTF; CDR3nt: TGCGCCAGCAGCCAGGGACAGGGCTATGGCTACACCTTC
j_gene: TRBJ2-7; d_gene: -; v_gene: TRBV7-2; abundance: few; CDR3aa: CASSWRSSYEQYF; CDR3nt: TGTGCCAGCAGCTGGCGAAGCTCCTACGAGCAGTACTTC
j_gene: TRBJ1-2; d_gene: TRBD1; v_gene: TRBV27; abundance: few; CDR3aa: CARAGTGPNYGYTF; CDR3nt: TGTGCCAGAGCCGGGACAGGGCCTAACTATGGCTACACCTTC
j_gene: TRBJ2-7; d_gene: -; v_gene: TRBV20-1; abundance: -; CDR3aa: CSASIRGSSYEQYF; CDR3nt: TGCAGTGCTAGTATCCGGGGAAGCTCCTACGAGCAGTACTTC
j_gene: TRBJ2-4; d_gene: TRBD2; v_gene: TRBV7-8; abundance: -; CDR3aa: CASRAGGVNIQYF; CDR3nt: TGTGCCAGCAGGGCTGGGGGGGTAAACATTCAGTACTTC
j_gene: TRBJ2-5; d_gene: TRBD2; v_gene: TRBV20-1; abundance: -; CDR3aa: CSAPRLADARETQYF; CDR3nt: TGCAGTGCGCCCCGACTAGCGGATGCGCGGGAGACCCAGTACTTC
j_gene: TRBJ2-7; d_gene: TRBD1; v_gene: TRBV27; abundance: -; CDR3aa: CASSRGQGRYEQYF; CDR3nt: TGTGCCAGCAGCCGAGGACAGGGCCGTTACGAGCAGTACTTC
j_gene: TRBJ1-1; d_gene: -; v_gene: TRBV3-1; abundance: -; CDR3aa: CASSRVKADTEAFF; CDR3nt: TGTGCCAGCAGTCGCGTAAAAGCGGACACTGAAGCTTTCTTT
j_gene: TRBJ2-7; d_gene: -; v_gene: TRBV7-9; abundance: many; CDR3aa: CASSHRPGRETYEQYF; CDR3nt: TGTGCCAGCAGCCATCGGCCGGGCAGGGAGACCTACGAGCAGTACTTC
j_gene: TRBJ1-5; d_gene: -; v_gene: TRBV28; abundance: -; CDR3aa: CAIRGGDTRYSNQPQHF; CDR3nt: TGTGCCATCAGGGGTGGGGACACACGATATAGCAATCAGCCCCAGCATTTT
j_gene: TRBJ2-1; d_gene: -; v_gene: TRBV4-3; abundance: -; CDR3aa: CASSQGGSSCDEQFF; CDR3nt: TGCGCCAGCAGCCAAGGGGGGTCTAGTTGCGATGAGCAGTTCTTC
j_gene: TRBJ2-1; d_gene: -; v_gene: TRBV5-1; abundance: few; CDR3aa: CASSKDGDNEQFF; CDR3nt: TGCGCCAGCAGCAAGGACGGAGACAATGAGCAGTTCTTC
j_gene: TRBJ1-2; d_gene: -; v_gene: TRBV20-1; abundance: -; CDR3aa: CSASLPVRNYGYTF; CDR3nt: TGCAGTGCTAGCTTGCCAGTTCGGAACTATGGCTACACCTTC
j_gene: TRBJ1-2; d_gene: -; v_gene: TRBV29-1; abundance: few; CDR3aa: CSVSTGRGRGYGYTF; CDR3nt: TGCAGCGTTTCTACAGGGAGGGGACGGGGCTATGGCTACACCTTC
j_gene: TRBJ1-1; d_gene: -; v_gene: TRBV28; abundance: few; CDR3aa: CASSSDERNTEAFF; CDR3nt: TGTGCCAGCAGTTCGGACGAAAGGAACACTGAAGCTTTCTTT
j_gene: TRBJ1-1; d_gene: -; v_gene: TRBV20-1; abundance: -; CDR3aa: CSATSPYTEAFF; CDR3nt: TGCAGTGCTACCAGCCCTTACACTGAAGCTTTCTTT